The 3 T cell receptor beta chains presented below share a single source sample, sequenced in a study of CXCR3-negative and CXCR3-positive naive CD8 T cells (dated by TCRdb to between 2018 and 2021). Broad study findings and their caveats: Compared with CXCR3-negative naive cells, CXCR3-positive naive cells had TRB CDR3s with higher hydrophobicity (lower Kidera factor 4), lower energy, and higher strength and volume indices.

Sequencing was performed on a NextSeq 550. The Human TCR Profiling Kit (MiLaboratory) was used to make UMI-labeled 5' RACE TRB cDNA libraries. After reprocessing by TCRdb, each CDR3 protein sequence is one entry, and no DNA is given. The sample's records list around 140,000 distinct CDR3 sequences. The top ten constitute 0.41% of the sample. Antigens of these TCRs are unknown. The source material was naive CXCR3+ CD8+ T cells from blood. The cell subset or site label, as the study defines it: CD45RO-CCR7+CD27+CD95- naive CD8+ T cells expressing CXCR3 (TNR3+). The receptors come from a human donor in good health. Some clones in this sample may be carry-over from other donors' samples.

V is TRBV20-1 and J is TRBJ2-7; the D call of TRBD2 rests on TCRdb alone, since no DNA is present to check it. The CDR3 covers 14 residues. Germline lookup yields CDR1 DFQATT and CDR2 SNEGSKA (reference sequence). The CDR3 reads CSASTGTQYYEQYF.

V usage is TRBV7-2 and J usage is TRBJ2-7; TCRdb calls TRBD1, which cannot be checked without DNA. The CDR3 is 16 amino acids. CDR1 is SGHTA and CDR2 is FQGNSA in the germline V gene. The CDR3 loop reads CASSLNAGVSSYEQYF.

This rearrangement joins TRBV11-3 to TRBJ1-4; the TCRdb D gene call, TRBD1, has no DNA to confirm it. Germline V lookup: CDR1 SGHNT, CDR2 YENEEA. The CDR3 has 15 residues. The CDR3 spells CASSLETGTNEKLFF.